Listed below are T cell receptor beta chains from one sample, sequenced in a study of blood T cells in healthy people across ages. One entry per CDR3 protein, called by TCRdb with MiXCR from the 5' RACE reads. This sample has about 1.5 million distinct CDR3 sequences; about 45% occur once, and the top ten carry around 4%. The sequenced material came from blood. These receptors were collected from a woman under 30 in good health. Both conserved end residues are part of each CDR3. A D gene is named only where the DNA matches it firmly. Size values are once, few and many counts, or a class for expanded clones, and some rows have none.

D	V	size	J	DNA	CDR3
-	TRBV20-1	-	TRBJ2-1	TGCAGTGCTTCGGATCCAAACCAAGAGACCCAGTTCTTC	CSASDPNQETQFF
-	TRBV7-3	few	TRBJ2-5	TGTGCCAGCAGCGACTCTAGTAGTGAGACCCAGTACTTC	CASSDSSSETQYF
-	TRBV4-2	few	TRBJ2-7	TGTGCCAGCAGCCAAGAGATGGATAGCTCCTACGAGCAGTACTTC	CASSQEMDSSYEQYF
-	TRBV25-1	-	TRBJ1-2	TGTGCCAGCAGTGATACAAGAGGCGACTATGGCTACACCTTC	CASSDTRGDYGYTF
TRBD1	TRBV15	few	TRBJ1-5	TGTGCCACCAGCAGAGATCTAGGGACAGGACAGCCCCAGCATTTT	CATSRDLGTGQPQHF
TRBD1	TRBV20-1	-	TRBJ2-7	TGCAGTGCTAGAGACGGGGACAGAGTCTACGAGCAGTACTTC	CSARDGDRVYEQYF
-	TRBV27	-	TRBJ1-1	TGTGCCAGCAGTTTAACAGTTGGCACTGAAGCTTTCTTT	CASSLTVGTEAFF
-	TRBV7-8	-	TRBJ1-5	TGTGCCAGCAGCCTCCAGGAGCTTAGCAATCAGCCCCAGCATTTT	CASSLQELSNQPQHF
-	TRBV10-3	-	TRBJ2-5	TGTGCCATCAGTGAGATACGGGCGGGAGAGACCCAGTACTTC	CAISEIRAGETQYF
TRBD1	TRBV12-3/TRBV12-4	-	TRBJ2-7	TGTGCCAACAGTCTCGGACAGGGGTCCACCTACGAGCAGTACTTC	CANSLGQGSTYEQYF
-	TRBV27	-	TRBJ2-3	TGTGCCAGCGGCTGGACATTTCAGGCGGGAGATACGCAGTATTTT	CASGWTFQAGDTQYF
TRBD2	TRBV4-3	-	TRBJ2-7	TGCGCCAGCAGCCAAGAAGAAATAGCGGGGGGGACCTACGAGCAGTACTTC	CASSQEEIAGGTYEQYF
-	TRBV24-1	-	TRBJ2-3	TGTGCCACCAGCGCAGGGACGTTCAACATGGGGCAGTATTTT	CATSAGTFNMGQYF
-	TRBV12-3/TRBV12-4	many	TRBJ1-2	TGTGCCAGCAGTTTAGGCCCTAGGGGCTACACCTTC	CASSLGPRGYTF
TRBD1	TRBV15	-	TRBJ1-6	TGTGCCACCAGCAGCCTAGGGACAGTAAATTCACCCCTCCACTTT	CATSSLGTVNSPLHF
-	TRBV4-1	-	TRBJ2-7	TGCGCCAGCAGCCCTCAATTCATGGGCTCCTACGAGCAGTACTTC	CASSPQFMGSYEQYF
TRBD2	TRBV20-1	-	TRBJ2-2	TGCAGTGCAACTAGCGGGGGCTACACCGGGGAGCTGTTTTTT	CSATSGGYTGELFF
-	TRBV2	-	TRBJ1-5	TGTGCCAGCAGTGACAATCAGCCCCGGCATTTT	CASSDNQPRHF
-	TRBV9	-	TRBJ2-5	TGTGCCAGCAGCGGACCCGAAGAGACCCAGTACTTC	CASSGPEETQYF
TRBD2	TRBV6-2/TRBV6-3	-	TRBJ2-5	TGTGCCAGCAGCCTCCTAGCACCAGGACTAGCCGGGGAGACCCAGTACTTC	CASSLLAPGLAGETQYF
TRBD1	TRBV29-1	-	TRBJ1-2	TGCAGCGTTGAAGGGCTCCAGGGGGCAATCTATGGCTACACCTTC	CSVEGLQGAIYGYTF
TRBD1	TRBV5-1	many	TRBJ2-1	TGCGCCAGCGGAGCTGGGACAGGGCTCTACAATGAGCAGTTCTTC	CASGAGTGLYNEQFF
TRBD2	TRBV7-3	-	TRBJ2-3	TGTGCCAGCAGCTTGACTAGCGGGAGTGTGGCTAGCACAGATACGCAGTATTTT	CASSLTSGSVASTDTQYF
TRBD2	TRBV13	-	TRBJ2-5	TGTGCCAGCAGCTTAGCTGAGCGGGAGGATAGAGAGACCCAGTACTTC	CASSLAEREDRETQYF
-	TRBV10-3	-	TRBJ2-5	TGTGCCATCAGGACCCAAGAGACCCAGTACTTC	CAIRTQETQYF
-	TRBV12-3/TRBV12-4	few	TRBJ1-4	TGTGCCAGCAGTGGGTCGGCAGCAACTAATGAAAAACTGTTTTTT	CASSGSAATNEKLFF
TRBD2	TRBV9	few	TRBJ2-1	TGTGCCAGCAGCGTAGAGAGGGGGACTAGCACGAAGTTCTTC	CASSVERGTSTKFF
-	TRBV29-1	few	TRBJ2-3	TGCAGCGTCCAGGGCCGTTTTGGAAATACGCAGTATTTT	CSVQGRFGNTQYF
-	TRBV20-1	-	TRBJ2-7	TGCAGTGCCCAGGGTGGGCAGGGTTCCTACGAGCAGTACTTC	CSAQGGQGSYEQYF
TRBD2	TRBV28	few	TRBJ2-3	TGTGCCAGCACGAATCGGGGGGGTAGCACAGATACGCAGTATTTT	CASTNRGGSTDTQYF
TRBD2	TRBV7-2	many	TRBJ2-7	TGTGCCAGCAGCTCGGGACTAGCGGTTTACGAGCAGTACTTC	CASSSGLAVYEQYF
TRBD1	TRBV5-5	-	TRBJ1-5	TGTGCCAGCAGCGACAGGGAGGCAAGTCAGCCCCAGCATTTT	CASSDREASQPQHF
-	TRBV13	-	TRBJ1-2	TGTGCCAGCACCCCCGGAAATTACTATGGCTACACCTTC	CASTPGNYYGYTF
-	TRBV29-1	few	TRBJ1-1	TGCAGCGTTCTGATATCTACGAACACTGAAGCTTTCTTT	CSVLISTNTEAFF